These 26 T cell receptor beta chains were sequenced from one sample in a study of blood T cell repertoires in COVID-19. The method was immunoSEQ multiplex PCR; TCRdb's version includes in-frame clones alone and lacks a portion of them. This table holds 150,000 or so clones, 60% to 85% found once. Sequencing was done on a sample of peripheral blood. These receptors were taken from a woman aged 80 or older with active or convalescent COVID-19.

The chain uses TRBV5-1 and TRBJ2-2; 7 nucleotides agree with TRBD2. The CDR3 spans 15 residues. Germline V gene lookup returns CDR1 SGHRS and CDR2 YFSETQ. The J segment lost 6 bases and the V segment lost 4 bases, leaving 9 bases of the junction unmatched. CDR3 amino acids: CASSPTRRGAGELFF. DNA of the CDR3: TGCGCCAGCAGCCCGACTAGACGGGGGGCCGGGGAGCTGTTTTTT.

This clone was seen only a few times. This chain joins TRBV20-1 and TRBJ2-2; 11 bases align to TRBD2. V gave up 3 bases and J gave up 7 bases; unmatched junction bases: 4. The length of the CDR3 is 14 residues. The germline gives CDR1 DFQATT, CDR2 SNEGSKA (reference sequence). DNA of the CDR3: TGCAGTGCTAGTAGCGGGGGGGCTGGCGGGGAGCTGTTTTTT. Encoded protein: CSASSGGAGGELFF.

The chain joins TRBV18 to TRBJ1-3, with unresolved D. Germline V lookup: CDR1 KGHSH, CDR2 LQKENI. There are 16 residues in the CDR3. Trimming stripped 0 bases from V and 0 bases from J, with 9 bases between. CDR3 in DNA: TGTGCCAGCTCACCACCGGGCATAAACTCTGGAAACACCATATATTTT. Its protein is CASSPPGINSGNTIYF.

The CDR3 sequence is CSVQVNTEAFF. The CDR3 bases are TGCAGCGTACAAGTGAACACTGAAGCTTTCTTT. The chain employs TRBV29-1 and TRBJ1-1; D is unclear. V lost 6 bases to trimming and J lost 0 bases, with 5 bases between them. This CDR3 has 11 amino acids. Germline V lookup: CDR1 SQVTM, CDR2 ANQGSEA.

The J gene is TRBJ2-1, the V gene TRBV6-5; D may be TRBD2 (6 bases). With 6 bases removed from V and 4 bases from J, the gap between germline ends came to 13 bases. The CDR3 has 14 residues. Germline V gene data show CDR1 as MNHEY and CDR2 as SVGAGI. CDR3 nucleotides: TGTGCCAGCAGACTCGGGACTTATTACAATGAGCAGTTCTTC. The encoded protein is CASRLGTYYNEQFF.

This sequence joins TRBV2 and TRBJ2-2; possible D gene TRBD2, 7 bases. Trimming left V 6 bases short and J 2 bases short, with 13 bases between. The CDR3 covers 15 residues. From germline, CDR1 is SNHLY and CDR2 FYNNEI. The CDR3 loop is CASSLGGANTGELFF. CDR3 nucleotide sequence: TGTGCCAGCAGCTTAGGGGGGGCCAACACCGGGGAGCTGTTTTTT.

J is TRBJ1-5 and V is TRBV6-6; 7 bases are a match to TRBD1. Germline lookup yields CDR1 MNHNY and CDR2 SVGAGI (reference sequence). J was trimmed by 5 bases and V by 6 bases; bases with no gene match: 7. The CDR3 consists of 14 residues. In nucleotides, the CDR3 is TGTGCCAGCAGCCCTGGGACAGATTATCAGCCCCAGCATTTT. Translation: CASSPGTDYQPQHF.

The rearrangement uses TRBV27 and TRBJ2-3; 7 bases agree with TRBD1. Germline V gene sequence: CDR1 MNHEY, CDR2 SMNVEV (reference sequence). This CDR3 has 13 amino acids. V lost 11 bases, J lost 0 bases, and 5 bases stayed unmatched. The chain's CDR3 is CAAQGHSTDTQYF. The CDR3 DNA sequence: TGTGCCGCACAGGGGCATAGCACAGATACGCAGTATTTT.

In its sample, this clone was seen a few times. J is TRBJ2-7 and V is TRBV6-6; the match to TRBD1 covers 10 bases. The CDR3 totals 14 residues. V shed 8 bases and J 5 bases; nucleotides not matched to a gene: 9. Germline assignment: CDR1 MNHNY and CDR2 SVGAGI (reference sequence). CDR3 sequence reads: CASSPPGTGDEQYF. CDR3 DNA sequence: TGTGCCAGCTCACCCCCGGGGACAGGGGACGAGCAGTACTTC.

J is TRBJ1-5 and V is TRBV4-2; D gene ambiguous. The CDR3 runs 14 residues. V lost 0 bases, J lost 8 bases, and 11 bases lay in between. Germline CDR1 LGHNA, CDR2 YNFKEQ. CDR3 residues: CASSQDSGSEPQHF. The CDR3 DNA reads TGTGCCAGCAGCCAAGATAGCGGCTCCGAGCCCCAGCATTTT.

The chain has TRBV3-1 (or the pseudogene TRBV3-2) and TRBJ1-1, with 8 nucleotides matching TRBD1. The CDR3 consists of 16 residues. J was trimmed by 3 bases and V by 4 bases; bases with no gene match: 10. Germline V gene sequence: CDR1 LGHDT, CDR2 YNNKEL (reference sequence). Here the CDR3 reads CASSLDRGGRYTEAFF. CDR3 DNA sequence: TGTGCCAGCAGCCTTGACAGGGGAGGAAGGTACACTGAAGCTTTCTTT.

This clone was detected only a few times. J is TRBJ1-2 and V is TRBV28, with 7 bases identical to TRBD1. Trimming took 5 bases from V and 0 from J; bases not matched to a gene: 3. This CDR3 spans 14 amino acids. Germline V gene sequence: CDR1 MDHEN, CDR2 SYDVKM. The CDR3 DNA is TGTGCCAGCAGTCCGGGGACAGCTAACTATGGCTACACCTTC. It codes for CASSPGTANYGYTF.

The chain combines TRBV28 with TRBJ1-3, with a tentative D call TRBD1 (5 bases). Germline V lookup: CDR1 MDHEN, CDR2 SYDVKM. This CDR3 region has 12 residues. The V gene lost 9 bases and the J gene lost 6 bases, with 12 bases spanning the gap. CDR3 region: CASTQGENTIYF. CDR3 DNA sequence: TGTGCCAGTACTCAAGGGGAAAACACCATATATTTT.

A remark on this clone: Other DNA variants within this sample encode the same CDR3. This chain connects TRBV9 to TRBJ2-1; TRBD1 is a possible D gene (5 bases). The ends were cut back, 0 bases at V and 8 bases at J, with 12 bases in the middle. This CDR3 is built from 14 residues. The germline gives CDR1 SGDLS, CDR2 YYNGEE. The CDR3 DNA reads TGTGCCAGCAGCGTAGGGTCCAGGGCCGATGAGCAGTTCTTC. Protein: CASSVGSRADEQFF.

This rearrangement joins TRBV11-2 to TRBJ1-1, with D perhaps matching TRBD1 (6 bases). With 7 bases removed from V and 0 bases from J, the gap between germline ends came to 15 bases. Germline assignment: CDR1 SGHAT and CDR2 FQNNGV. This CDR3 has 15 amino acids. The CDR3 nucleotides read TGTGCCAGCAACACAGGGTTCACAATGAACACTGAAGCTTTCTTT. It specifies CASNTGFTMNTEAFF.

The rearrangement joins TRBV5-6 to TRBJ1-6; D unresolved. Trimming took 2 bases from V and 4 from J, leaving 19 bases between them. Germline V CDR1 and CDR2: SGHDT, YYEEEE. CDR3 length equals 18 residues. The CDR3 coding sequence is TGTGCCAGCAGCTTTCATGGGCATGGATCGCAGTATAATTCACCCCTCCACTTT. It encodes CASSFHGHGSQYNSPLHF.

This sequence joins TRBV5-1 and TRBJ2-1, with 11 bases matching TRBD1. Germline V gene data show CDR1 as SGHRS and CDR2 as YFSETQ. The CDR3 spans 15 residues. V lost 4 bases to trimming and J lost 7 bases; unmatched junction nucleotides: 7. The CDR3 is CASSMGTGGLNEQFF. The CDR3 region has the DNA TGCGCCAGCAGCATGGGGACAGGGGGTTTGAATGAGCAGTTCTTC.

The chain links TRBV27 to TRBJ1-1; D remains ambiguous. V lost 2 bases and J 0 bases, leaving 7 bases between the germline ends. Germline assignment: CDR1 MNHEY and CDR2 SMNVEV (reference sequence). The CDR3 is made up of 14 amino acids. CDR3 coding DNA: TGTGCCAGCAGTTTAAGCAGGTTGAACACTGAAGCTTTCTTT. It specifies CASSLSRLNTEAFF.

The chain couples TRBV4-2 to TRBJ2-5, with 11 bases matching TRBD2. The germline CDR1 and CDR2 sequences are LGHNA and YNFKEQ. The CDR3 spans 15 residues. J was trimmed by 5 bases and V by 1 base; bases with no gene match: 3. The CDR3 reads CASSQGVAGGETQYF. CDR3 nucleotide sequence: TGTGCCAGCAGCCAAGGGGTAGCGGGGGGGGAGACCCAGTACTTC.

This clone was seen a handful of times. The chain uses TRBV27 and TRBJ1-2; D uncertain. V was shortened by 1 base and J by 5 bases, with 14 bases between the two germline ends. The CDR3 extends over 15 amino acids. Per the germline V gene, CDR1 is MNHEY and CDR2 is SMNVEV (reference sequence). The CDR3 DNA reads TGTGCCAGCAGTTTATTCCACAAGTCCCCATATGGCTACACCTTC. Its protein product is CASSLFHKSPYGYTF.

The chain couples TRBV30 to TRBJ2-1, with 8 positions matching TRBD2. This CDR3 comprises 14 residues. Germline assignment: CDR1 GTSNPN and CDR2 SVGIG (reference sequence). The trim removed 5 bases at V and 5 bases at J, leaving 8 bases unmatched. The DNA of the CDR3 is TGTGCCTGGGAAAGACGGGGGGGACACAATGAGCAGTTCTTC. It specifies CAWERRGGHNEQFF.

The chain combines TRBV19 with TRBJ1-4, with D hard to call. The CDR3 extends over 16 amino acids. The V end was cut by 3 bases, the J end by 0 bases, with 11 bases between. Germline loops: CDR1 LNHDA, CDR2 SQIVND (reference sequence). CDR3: CASSMIDSATNEKLFF. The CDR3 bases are TGTGCCAGTAGTATGATAGACTCCGCAACTAATGAAAAACTGTTTTTT.

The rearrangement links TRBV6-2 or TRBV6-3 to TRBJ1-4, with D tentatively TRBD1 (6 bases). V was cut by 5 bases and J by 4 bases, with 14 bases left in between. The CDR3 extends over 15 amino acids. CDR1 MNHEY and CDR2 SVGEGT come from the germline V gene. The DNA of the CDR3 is TGTGCCAGCAGTGACCGGACAGAAAGTAATGAAAAACTGTTTTTT. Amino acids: CASSDRTESNEKLFF.

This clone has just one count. The CDR3 loop is CASSVSVGRNTEAFF. The CDR3 DNA is TGTGCCAGCAGCGTCTCTGTTGGGCGGAACACTGAAGCTTTCTTT. The chain is built from TRBV9 and TRBJ1-1; D is ambiguous. Germline CDR1 is SGDLS and CDR2 is YYNGEE. The V end was cut by 2 bases, the J end by 1 base, with 12 bases between. This CDR3 region has 15 residues.

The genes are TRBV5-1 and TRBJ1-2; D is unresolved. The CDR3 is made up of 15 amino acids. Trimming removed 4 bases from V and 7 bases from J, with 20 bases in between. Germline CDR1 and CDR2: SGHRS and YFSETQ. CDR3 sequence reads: CASSPPSGWLGGYTF. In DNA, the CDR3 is TGCGCCAGCAGCCCCCCCTCCGGGTGGTTAGGTGGCTACACCTTC.

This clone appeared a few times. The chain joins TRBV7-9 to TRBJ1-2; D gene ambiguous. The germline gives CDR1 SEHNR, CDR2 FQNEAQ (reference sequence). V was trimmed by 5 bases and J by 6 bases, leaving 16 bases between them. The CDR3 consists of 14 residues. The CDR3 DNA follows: TGTGCCAGCAGCCCTTTCGGGGAGGTCGATGGCTACACCTTC. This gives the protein CASSPFGEVDGYTF.